The clone carrying this TCR beta chain counts as medium-sized by frequency. Antigen: not known. Each sample's input was 200 to 300 ng genomic DNA, some 38,000 genome equivalents. This sample is drawn from a study of T cell clusters in autoimmune cytopenias. Per germline, CDR1 MRHNA and CDR2 SNTAGT. The CDR3 has 14 residues. Study outcomes and limitations: No cluster-lack signature appeared between secondary cytopenia and chronic lymphocytic leukemia patients, apparently due to lymphoma masking.

TRB rearrangements were amplified by touch-down multiplex PCR with mixed TRB-A/B primers. Reprocessing the multiplex PCR reads, TCRdb reports a single entry for every CDR3 protein and omits DNA. The sample yields about 6,100 distinct CDR3 sequences, of which the top ten take up about 40%. The sample was also linked to a second study, of T cell repertoires in aging, cancer and after chemotherapy. That source notes: Donor ages fell into six groups from 30 or younger up to 70 or older. In each cancer cohort, median generation probability increased across chemotherapy, suggesting thymic output rebounded.

The specimen sequenced was peripheral blood. This chain connects TRBV6-4 to TRBJ2-3; TCRdb's assignment of TRBD2 cannot be checked, as there is no DNA. This TCR was recovered from a human donor in good health. Here the CDR3 reads CASSERGGTDTQYF.